This section outlines one T cell receptor (beta chain) sequence together with its context. Its antigen remains unidentified. TCRdb re-called the RT-PCR reads with MiXCR, one entry per CDR3 protein. This table has 650,000 to 800,000 distinct CDR3 sequences, approximately 18% appearing once. This sample is drawn from a study of response to subunit inactivated influenza vaccine. Germline-derived CDR1 and CDR2 are SNHLY and FYNNEI. The CDR3 loop spans 14 amino acids. The trim removed 8 bases at V and 5 bases at J, leaving 10 bases unmatched. Study observations and caveats: It was suggested by the authors that few new T cells are recruited by each seasonal influenza vaccination.

The source is a man aged 50 or older who received an inactivated influenza vaccine. The rearrangement joins TRBV2 to TRBJ2-7; 9 bases map to TRBD2. The sample was PBMCs from blood, taken more than 4 days after vaccination. The CDR3 is CASSDAGGLNEQYF. CDR3 in DNA: TGTGCCAGCTCCGATGCGGGGGGGCTTAACGAGCAGTACTTC.